This T cell receptor beta chain was profiled in a study of neurological immune-mediated disorders. The CDR3 has 16 amino acids. The V gene lost 3 bases and the J gene lost 0 bases, with 9 bases spanning the gap. Germline CDR1 and CDR2: MDHEN and SYDVKM. TCRdb reprocessed the 5' RACE reads with MiXCR, giving one entry per CDR3 protein. Seen here are roughly 48,000 distinct CDR3 sequences, about 13% observed once, and the top ten hold around 9%. Specified time point: longitudinal time-point 3. There are many counts of this clonotype. The sequencing input was PBMCs. The origin of this receptor is a male donor with HTLV-1-associated myelopathy (HAM/TSP). V and J are TRBV28 and TRBJ1-6; D unclear. This chain's CDR3 is CASSFMRSSYNSPLHF. The CDR3 region has the DNA TGTGCCAGCAGTTTTATGCGTAGCTCCTATAATTCACCCCTCCACTTT.